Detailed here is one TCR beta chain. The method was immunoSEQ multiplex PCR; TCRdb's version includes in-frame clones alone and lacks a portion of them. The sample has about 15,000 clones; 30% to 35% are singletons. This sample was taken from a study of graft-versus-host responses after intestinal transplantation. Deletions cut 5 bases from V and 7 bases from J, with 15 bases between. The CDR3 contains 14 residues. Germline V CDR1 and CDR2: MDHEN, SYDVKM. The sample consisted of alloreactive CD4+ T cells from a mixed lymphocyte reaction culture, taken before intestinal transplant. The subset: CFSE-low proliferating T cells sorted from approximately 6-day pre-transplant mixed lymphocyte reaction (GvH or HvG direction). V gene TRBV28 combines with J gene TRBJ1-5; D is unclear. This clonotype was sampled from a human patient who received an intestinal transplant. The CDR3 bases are TGTGCCAGCAGTCCCCCGTTAGGACGCCAGCCCCAGCATTTT. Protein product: CASSPPLGRQPQHF.